These 31 T cell receptor beta chains came from one sample sequenced in a study of CXCR3-negative and CXCR3-positive naive CD8 T cells. Carrying UMI labels, the TRB cDNA libraries were prepared through 5' RACE. TCRdb re-called the 5' RACE reads and catalogs CDR3 proteins one per entry, DNA excluded. This sample's clone table lists 100,000 to 150,000 distinct CDR3 sequences. The sequencing sample was made of naive CXCR3- CD8+ T cells from blood. Subset noted: CD45RO-CCR7+CD27+CD95- naive CD8+ T cells lacking CXCR3 (TNR3-). The receptor set was obtained from a human donor in good health. Some clones in this sample may be carry-over from other donors' samples.

The rearrangement uses TRBV11-3 and TRBJ2-7. This CDR3 is built from 14 residues. Germline V gene data show CDR1 as SGHNT and CDR2 as YENEEA. CDR3 region: CASRSRQASYEQYF.

This chain joins TRBV11-2 and TRBJ2-2; TCRdb outputs TRBD2, but without DNA this stays unchecked. Per germline, CDR1 SGHAT and CDR2 FQNNGV. The CDR3 is 18 residues long. This chain's CDR3 is CASSFPGLAGLNTGELFF.

The chain couples TRBV14 to TRBJ2-7; no DNA is available, so the TRBD1 call from TCRdb remains unchecked. Germline CDR1 reads SGHDN; CDR2 reads FVKESK. The CDR3 length is 13 residues. The CDR3 spells CASSRLSGGEQYF.

The chain recombines TRBV15 with TRBJ2-7; as DNA is missing, the TRBD1 call by TCRdb cannot be tested. This CDR3 spans 14 amino acids. CDR1 and CDR2 (germline): LNHNV, YYDKDF (reference sequence). This chain's CDR3 is CATSRVGAVYEQYF.

The chain is built from TRBV7-3 and TRBJ2-6. The CDR3 has 15 amino acids. The V gene's germline CDR1 is SGHTA and CDR2 FQGTGA. The CDR3 sequence: CASSRMDDGANVLTF.

V is TRBV5-1 and J is TRBJ2-2; the TCRdb D gene call, TRBD2, has no DNA to confirm it. The germline V gene encodes CDR1 SGHRS and CDR2 YFSETQ. This CDR3 contains 17 residues. The CDR3 is CASSPDGLQPNTGELFF.

The chain links TRBV4-1 to TRBJ1-4. CDR3 size: 13 residues. From germline, CDR1 is MGHRA and CDR2 YSYEKL. This CDR3 reads CASSQDSGEKLFF.

V and J are TRBV29-1 and TRBJ2-7; TCRdb selects TRBD1, and the lack of DNA leaves this call unchecked. Germline CDR1 SQVTM, CDR2 ANQGSEA. This CDR3 is 13 amino acids long. CDR3 sequence: CSVEAGVPYEQYF.

This sequence joins TRBV9 and TRBJ1-1. This CDR3 spans 13 amino acids. The germline V gene has CDR1 SGDLS and CDR2 YYNGEE. The chain's CDR3 is CASSLGQDTEAFF. Full variable domain (missing parts from reference TRBV9 and TRBJ1-1): DSGVTQTPKHLITATGQRVTLRCSPRSGDLSVYWYQQSLDQGLQFLIQYYNGEERAKGNILERFSAQQFPDLHSELNLSSLELGDSALYFCASSLGQDTEAFFGQGTRLTVV.

V gene TRBV28 combines with J gene TRBJ1-1; TCRdb selects TRBD1, and the lack of DNA leaves this call unchecked. The length of the CDR3 is 14 residues. Germline assignment: CDR1 MDHEN and CDR2 SYDVKM. The CDR3 sequence: CASTLRGGPTEAFF.

This chain links TRBV10-3 with TRBJ2-3; TCRdb's assignment of TRBD1 cannot be checked, as there is no DNA. This CDR3 is built from 17 residues. Germline values: CDR1 ENHRY, CDR2 SYGVKD. CDR3 region: CAISETPGADPTHTQYF.

This chain links TRBV20-1 with TRBJ2-7. Germline CDR1 is DFQATT and CDR2 is SNEGSKA (reference sequence). The CDR3 length is 12 residues. This chain's CDR3 is CSASYRGYEQYF.

The chain's CDR3 is CASSQDSRYLNSPLHF. The chain employs TRBV4-1 and TRBJ1-6. There are 16 residues in the CDR3. Germline CDR1 MGHRA, CDR2 YSYEKL.

The chain uses TRBV12-3 or TRBV12-4 and TRBJ2-4; TCRdb selects TRBD1, and the lack of DNA leaves this call unchecked. The CDR3 totals 17 residues. Here the CDR3 reads CASSLAGAAQGKNIQYF.

This CDR3 is CASSQDFGTENTEAFF. The chain has TRBV14 and TRBJ1-1; no DNA is available, so the TRBD1 call from TCRdb remains unchecked. CDR1 is SGHDN, CDR2 FVKESK, per germline. The CDR3 contains 16 residues.

The chain combines TRBV6-1 with TRBJ1-5; TCRdb outputs TRBD1, but without DNA this stays unchecked. This CDR3 is 15 amino acids long. Germline CDR1 and CDR2: MNHNS and SASEGT. CDR3 sequence reads: CASSEDGAGAQPQHF.

The chain carries TRBV6-5 and TRBJ1-5; the D call from TCRdb, TRBD1, cannot be confirmed without DNA. Germline CDR1 reads MNHEY; CDR2 reads SVGAGI. The CDR3 totals 12 residues. The CDR3 loop reads CASSNRDQPQHF.

The V call is TRBV12-3 or TRBV12-4, the J call TRBJ2-5; there is no DNA to check the TCRdb D call of TRBD2. This CDR3 comprises 15 residues. CDR3 loop: CASSFIVEAKETQYF.

The chain links TRBV28 to TRBJ2-7; the D call from TCRdb, TRBD1, cannot be confirmed without DNA. CDR1 MDHEN and CDR2 SYDVKM come from the germline V gene. This CDR3 is built from 14 residues. The CDR3 is CASTGRESSYEQYF.

V is TRBV12-3 or TRBV12-4 and J is TRBJ2-7; the TCRdb D gene call, TRBD1, has no DNA to confirm it. The length of the CDR3 is 15 residues. The CDR3 sequence: CASSRTGTGYNEQYF.

The gene calls are TRBV4-2 and TRBJ2-1; TCRdb proposes TRBD1, but this gene call is untestable without DNA. CDR1 and CDR2 (germline): LGHNA, YNFKEQ. This CDR3 comprises 16 residues. This CDR3 is CASSQADRGLYNEQFF.

The chain couples TRBV4-1 to TRBJ2-2. The germline gives CDR1 MGHRA, CDR2 YSYEKL. The CDR3 totals 16 residues. CDR3 region: CASSQGSVVVPGELFF.

The rearrangement joins TRBV7-9 to TRBJ1-1. CDR1 is SEHNR and CDR2 is FQNEAQ in the germline V gene (reference sequence). The CDR3 extends over 12 amino acids. The CDR3 protein is CASSSLRAEAFF.

The chain combines TRBV15 with TRBJ2-5; TCRdb selects TRBD1, and the lack of DNA leaves this call unchecked. From germline, CDR1 is LNHNV and CDR2 YYDKDF (reference sequence). This CDR3 is 15 amino acids long. This CDR3 reads CATSRDRGLQETQYF.

V is TRBV4-3 and J is TRBJ2-5; TCRdb reports TRBD1, a call that lacks DNA to check it against. The CDR3 spans 16 residues. Germline CDR1 is LGHNA and CDR2 is YSLEER. CDR3 in amino acids: CASSQTSGGGPETQYF.

The chain employs TRBV5-1 and TRBJ1-2. The germline V gene has CDR1 SGHRS and CDR2 YFSETQ. The CDR3 runs 14 residues. The chain's CDR3 is CASSLQGPNYGYTF.

The chain combines TRBV7-2 with TRBJ2-6; the TRBD1 assignment by TCRdb is unverifiable without DNA. This CDR3 has 17 amino acids. Germline V gene data show CDR1 as SGHTA and CDR2 as FQGNSA. CDR3 protein: CASSPRDRADGANVLTF.

The chain carries TRBV6-6 and TRBJ2-1; with no DNA, the TCRdb D assignment of TRBD1 cannot be verified. The CDR3 contains 14 residues. Germline-derived CDR1 and CDR2 are MNHNY and SVGAGI (reference sequence). CDR3 in amino acids: CASSYGAGINEQFF.

The chain has TRBV5-1 and TRBJ2-7; TCRdb gives TRBD2 as the D gene, but with no DNA this cannot be confirmed. CDR3 length equals 15 residues. The germline V gene has CDR1 SGHRS and CDR2 YFSETQ. This CDR3 reads CASSLVAGGPHEQYF. The full variable domain, with the rest looked up from reference TRBV5-1 and TRBJ2-7, is KAGVTQTPRYLIKTRGQQVTLSCSPISGHRSVSWYQQTPGQGLQFLFEYFSETQRNKGNFPGRFSGRQFSNSRSEMNVSTLELGDSALYLCASSLVAGGPHEQYFGPGTRLTVT.

This CDR3 reads CASSQLAVKGAFYGYTF. V gene TRBV4-2 combines with J gene TRBJ1-2; lacking DNA, the TRBD1 call made by TCRdb goes unchecked. The CDR3 is made up of 17 amino acids. Germline V gene sequence: CDR1 LGHNA, CDR2 YNFKEQ.

The rearrangement links TRBV10-3 to TRBJ2-1; there is no DNA to check the TCRdb D call of TRBD2. From germline, CDR1 is ENHRY and CDR2 SYGVKD. The length of the CDR3 is 17 residues. The CDR3 sequence: CAIGATSGSGSYNEQFF.